These 30 T cell receptor beta chains were all obtained from the same sample, sequenced in a study of cytomegalovirus exposure and HLA in healthy donors. Primers: 60 Vbeta forward and 13 Jbeta reverse. Sequencing was performed with immunoSEQ multiplex PCR; in TCRdb, only in-frame clones are kept and a portion is missing. This table has roughly 130,000 clones, 50% to 75% appearing once. The material sequenced was PBMCs. The receptors originated from a woman in her thirties or forties in good health and CMV-seropositive.

V usage is TRBV19 and J usage is TRBJ1-5, with 7 nucleotides matching TRBD1. Germline V CDR1 and CDR2: LNHDA, SQIVND (reference sequence). This CDR3 contains 13 residues. V trimming: 7 bases; J trimming: 7 bases; junction bases outside the gene matches: 7. The CDR3 protein is CASTNDREQPQHF. The CDR3 DNA follows: TGTGCCAGTACCAATGACAGGGAACAGCCCCAGCATTTT.

J is TRBJ2-2 and V is TRBV19, with TRBD1 matching 7 bases. CDR1 LNHDA and CDR2 SQIVND come from the germline V gene (reference sequence). The trim removed 6 bases at V and 1 base at J, leaving 5 bases unmatched. CDR3 length: 15 amino acids. The CDR3 DNA follows: TGTGCCAGTAGCGGGCGGACAGGGAACACCGGGGAGCTGTTTTTT. Translation: CASSGRTGNTGELFF.

The chain couples TRBV6-4 to TRBJ1-1; the D gene is possibly TRBD1 (6 bases). The germline V gene encodes CDR1 MRHNA and CDR2 SNTAGT. The CDR3 has 13 amino acids. V was cut by 4 bases and J by 5 bases, with 11 bases left in between. The CDR3 DNA follows: TGTGCCAGCAGTGGCGGCAGGGGAACTGAAGCTTTCTTT. As protein: CASSGGRGTEAFF.

The gene calls are TRBV10-3 and TRBJ2-1, with TRBD2 identical over 11 bases. The length of the CDR3 is 15 residues. CDR1 and CDR2 (germline): ENHRY, SYGVKD. Trimming took 2 bases from V and 9 from J; bases not matched to a gene: 6. The DNA of the CDR3 is TGTGCCATCAGTGAGGGAACTAGCGGGAGCGGTGAGCAGTTCTTC. Its translation is CAISEGTSGSGEQFF.

The chain uses TRBV7-9 and TRBJ1-1, with a possible D match to TRBD1 (5 bases). V was clipped by 3 bases and J by 8 bases, with 13 bases between them. This CDR3 is 13 amino acids long. In germline, CDR1 is SEHNR, CDR2 FQNEAQ (reference sequence). The CDR3 nucleotides are TGTGCCAGCAGCTTTGATGCAGGGCTCGAAGCTTTCTTT. Its protein product is CASSFDAGLEAFF.

The chain uses TRBV19 and TRBJ2-3, with D perhaps matching TRBD2 (5 bases). V lost 1 base and J lost 5, with 7 bases in between. The length of the CDR3 is 13 residues. Germline CDR1 reads LNHDA; CDR2 reads SQIVND (reference sequence). This CDR3 reads CASSIGRGDTQYF. The CDR3 region has the DNA TGTGCCAGTAGTATAGGACGGGGAGATACGCAGTATTTT.

This clone has a single count. V and J are TRBV25-1 and TRBJ1-2; D is possibly TRBD1 (5 bases). This CDR3 comprises 14 residues. The germline CDR1 and CDR2 sequences are MGHDK and SYGVNS. Trimming stripped 2 bases from V and 4 bases from J, with 11 bases between. This CDR3 reads CASSEQQALYGYTF. In DNA form, the CDR3 reads TGTGCCAGCAGTGAACAACAGGCCCTCTATGGCTACACCTTC.

Written as DNA, the CDR3 is TGTGCCAGTAGTATAGATCTGGCAGGAGGTCAGCCCCAGCATTTT. It codes for CASSIDLAGGQPQHF. The chain employs TRBV19 and TRBJ1-5; no clear D gene. The CDR3 sequence is 15 residues long. Per the germline V gene, CDR1 is LNHDA and CDR2 is SQIVND (reference sequence). Trimming cost V 0 bases and J 6 bases, with 12 bases left between them.

This clone has more than one count but fewer than ten. This chain connects TRBV19 to TRBJ2-1; D might be TRBD2 (5 bases). This CDR3 region has 15 residues. V was clipped by 2 bases and J by 9 bases, with 17 bases between them. CDR1 is LNHDA, CDR2 SQIVND, per germline (reference sequence). As DNA, the CDR3 is TGTGCCAGTAGTATAAGGCTAGCCGGCCCGGCTGAGCAGTTCTTC. Protein product: CASSIRLAGPAEQFF.

The CDR3 DNA sequence: TGTGCCAGCAGTCCACCGGGACTAGCGGGAGGGGGCTCCTACAATGAGCAGTTCTTC. Amino acids: CASSPPGLAGGGSYNEQFF. This chain joins TRBV27 and TRBJ2-1; 16 bases fit TRBD2. V lost 5 bases, J lost 0 bases, and 7 bases stayed unmatched. Germline lookup yields CDR1 MNHEY and CDR2 SMNVEV (reference sequence). CDR3 length: 19 residues.

J is TRBJ1-6 and V is TRBV19; D perhaps matches TRBD1 (6 bases). There are 15 residues in the CDR3. Trimming removed 6 bases at V and 7 bases at J, with 16 bases between. The germline V gene has CDR1 LNHDA and CDR2 SQIVND (reference sequence). The CDR3 sequence: CASRSRGALNSPLHF. The CDR3 DNA sequence: TGTGCCAGTAGGTCTCGGGGGGCTCTGAATTCACCCCTCCACTTT.

The chain carries TRBV10-3 and TRBJ1-2; TRBD1 aligns across 10 bases. The J segment lost 4 bases and the V segment lost 1 base, leaving 3 bases of the junction unmatched. Per germline, CDR1 ENHRY and CDR2 SYGVKD. The CDR3 is 15 amino acids. CDR3 sequence: CAISEFRDRGYGYTF. The CDR3 nucleotides read TGTGCCATCAGTGAGTTCCGGGACAGGGGCTATGGCTACACCTTC.

This clone was recorded only once. The V and J genes are TRBV29-1 and TRBJ2-2; 13 nucleotides line up with TRBD2. Per the germline V gene, CDR1 is SQVTM and CDR2 is ANQGSEA. The CDR3 runs 15 residues. Trimming took 5 bases from V and 4 from J; bases not matched to a gene: 4. DNA of the CDR3: TGCAGCGTTCAACGACTAGCGGGAGGCACCGGGGAGCTGTTTTTT. Translating gives CSVQRLAGGTGELFF.

In its sample, this clone was seen a few times. The chain uses TRBV5-1 and TRBJ1-1; TRBD1 aligns across 11 bases. V trimming: 3 bases; J trimming: 0 bases; junction bases outside the gene matches: 4. CDR1 and CDR2 from the germline V gene are SGHRS and YFSETQ. The CDR3 contains 16 residues. CDR3 sequence reads: CASSSRDRGMNTEAFF. In nucleotides, the CDR3 is TGCGCCAGCAGCTCCCGGGACAGGGGGATGAACACTGAAGCTTTCTTT.

The J gene is TRBJ1-3, the V gene TRBV18, with D possibly matching TRBD1 (5 bases). The CDR3 length is 17 residues. V was trimmed by 0 bases and J by 2 bases, leaving 14 bases between them. Germline loops: CDR1 KGHSH, CDR2 LQKENI. CDR3 sequence reads: CASSPPNQGFPGNTIYF. The CDR3 DNA follows: TGTGCCAGCTCACCACCAAACCAGGGATTTCCTGGAAACACCATATATTTT.

This clone was observed a few times. This chain links TRBV9 with TRBJ2-5; 7 nucleotides line up with TRBD2. Germline V gene sequence: CDR1 SGDLS, CDR2 YYNGEE. The junction had 4 bases not matched to a gene; V was cut back by 0 bases and J by 5 bases. The CDR3 runs to 14 residues. CDR3 amino acids: CASSVGDSGETQYF. The CDR3 bases are TGTGCCAGCAGCGTAGGAGATAGCGGGGAGACCCAGTACTTC.

The table lists this clone with a few counts. The rearrangement uses TRBV5-6 and TRBJ1-1; D might be TRBD1 (5 bases). CDR3 size: 13 residues. CDR1 SGHDT and CDR2 YYEEEE come from the germline V gene. Trimming cost V 6 bases and J 1 base, with 10 bases left between them. The chain's CDR3 is CASMRTGNTEAFF. The CDR3 nucleotides read TGTGCCAGCATGCGTACAGGGAACACTGAAGCTTTCTTT.

The chain joins TRBV5-1 to TRBJ2-7; 14 nucleotides line up with TRBD2. The germline CDR1 and CDR2 sequences are SGHRS and YFSETQ. The CDR3 covers 17 residues. V was pared by 1 base and J by 4 bases, with 7 bases of the junction left unmatched. The CDR3 region has the DNA TGCGCCAGCAGCTTGTTCGGGACTAGCGGGAGTTCGTACGAGCAGTACTTC. This codes for CASSLFGTSGSSYEQYF. Full variable domain (rest looked up from reference TRBV5-1 and TRBJ2-7): KAGVTQTPRYLIKTRGQQVTLSCSPISGHRSVSWYQQTPGQGLQFLFEYFSETQRNKGNFPGRFSGRQFSNSRSEMNVSTLELGDSALYLCASSLFGTSGSSYEQYFGPGTRLTVT.

The CDR3 DNA is TGCAGCGTTGTGCGGGGGGCGTCCGCTAATGAAAAACTGTTTTTT. It yields the protein CSVVRGASANEKLFF. J is TRBJ1-4 and V is TRBV29-1; a weak D match, TRBD1 (6 bases). The germline V gene encodes CDR1 SQVTM and CDR2 ANQGSEA. V was trimmed by 4 bases and J by 3 bases, leaving 15 bases between them. This CDR3 spans 15 amino acids.

This clone occurred once. The chain is built from TRBV7-8 and TRBJ2-3; 9 nucleotides align to TRBD1. Germline values: CDR1 SGHVS, CDR2 FQNEAQ. This CDR3 contains 18 residues. Germline trimming cut 5 bases from V and 1 base from J; bases unmatched to any gene: 13. CDR3: CASSPDTRDRVRTDTQYF. The CDR3 bases are TGTGCCAGCAGCCCGGATACGCGGGACAGGGTCCGCACAGATACGCAGTATTTT. Full variable domain (remainder filled in from reference TRBV7-8 and TRBJ2-3): GAGVSQSPRYKVAKRGQDVALRCDPISGHVSLFWYQQALGQGPEFLTYFQNEAQLDKSGLPSDRFFAERPEGSVSTLKIQRTQQEDSAVYLCASSPDTRDRVRTDTQYFGPGTRLTVL.

The sample holds a few counts of this clone. V and J are TRBV18 and TRBJ1-2; 8 bases align to TRBD1. This CDR3 has 13 residues. Germline V gives CDR1 KGHSH, CDR2 LQKENI. Trimming at V came to 11 bases and at J to 7 bases, leaving 12 bases not matched to a gene. The CDR3 coding sequence is TGTGCCGCGAGAGGACAGGGAACCCCTGGCTACACCTTC. Translation: CAARGQGTPGYTF.

The chain carries TRBV4-1 and TRBJ2-5; 9 bases are a match to TRBD2. The CDR3 is 16 residues long. The ends lost 4 bases at V and 5 bases at J; junction bases unmatched: 11. Germline CDR1 MGHRA, CDR2 YSYEKL. CDR3: CASSLEMGLALETQYF. The DNA for the CDR3 is TGCGCCAGCAGCCTGGAGATGGGACTAGCTTTGGAGACCCAGTACTTC.

This chain uses TRBV23-1 with TRBJ1-5; 9 bases are shared with TRBD1. TRBV23-1 is an ORF, and what it does is uncertain. The CDR3 sequence is 16 residues long. J was trimmed by 7 bases and V by 2 bases; bases with no gene match: 9. The CDR3 nucleotides read TGCGCCAGCAGTCAACTAGCTGGGACAGGGATCCAGCCCCAGCATTTT. Its translation is CASSQLAGTGIQPQHF.

The gene calls are TRBV7-6 and TRBJ1-2; TRBD1 matches 7 bases. Germline V lookup: CDR1 SGHVS, CDR2 FNYEAQ. The CDR3 sequence is 15 residues long. V dropped 5 bases and J dropped 7; count of bases not matched to a gene: 13. The CDR3 region is CASSPRDRVGRGYTF. DNA of the CDR3: TGTGCCAGCAGCCCCCGAGACAGGGTAGGGCGTGGCTACACCTTC. Full variable domain (missing parts from reference TRBV7-6 and TRBJ1-2): GAGVSQSPRYKVTKRGQDVALRCDPISGHVSLYWYRQALGQGPEFLTYFNYEAQQDKSGLPNDRFSAERPEGSISTLTIQRTEQRDSAMYRCASSPRDRVGRGYTFGSGTRLTVV.

In its sample, this clone was seen a few times. Here the CDR3 DNA reads TGTGCCAGTAACGTGGGGGCCTATGGCTACACCTTC. Translating it yields CASNVGAYGYTF. The chain links TRBV19 to TRBJ1-2; tentative D call: TRBD1 (6 bases). The CDR3 has 12 residues. Trimming took off 7 bases at V and 4 bases at J, with 10 bases between the two ends. Per germline, CDR1 LNHDA and CDR2 SQIVND (reference sequence).

V is TRBV14 and J is TRBJ1-2, with 7 bases identical to TRBD1. With 6 bases clipped from V and 7 bases from J, the junction kept 14 bases outside the gene matches. The CDR3 runs to 15 residues. The V gene's germline CDR1 is SGHDN and CDR2 FVKESK. The CDR3 sequence is CASSDLDDRDFGYTF. The DNA of the CDR3 is TGTGCCAGCAGTGACCTTGATGACAGGGATTTTGGCTACACCTTC.

This clone was seen a handful of times. The CDR3 region is CASSDRGLYGYTF. The CDR3 DNA reads TGTGCCAGTAGTGACAGGGGGCTATATGGCTACACCTTC. This rearrangement joins TRBV19 to TRBJ1-2; 10 bases are shared with TRBD1. The CDR3 sequence is 13 residues long. Germline V gives CDR1 LNHDA, CDR2 SQIVND (reference sequence). With 5 bases clipped from V and 5 bases from J, the junction kept 2 bases outside the gene matches.

This clone was recorded only once. This chain uses TRBV6-5 with TRBJ2-7, with no clear D. Trimming took off 0 bases at V and 6 bases at J, with 9 bases between the two ends. Germline V lookup: CDR1 MNHEY, CDR2 SVGAGI. CDR3 length: 13 residues. Here the CDR3 DNA reads TGTGCCAGCAGTTACTCGCAGGTTGTCGAGCAGTACTTC. Translating it yields CASSYSQVVEQYF.

The chain uses TRBV5-1 and TRBJ2-7, with 7 bases aligning to TRBD1. J was trimmed by 0 bases and V by 0 bases; bases with no gene match: 3. This CDR3 has 15 residues. CDR1 is SGHRS and CDR2 is YFSETQ in the germline V gene. The CDR3 reads CASSLGGQLSYEQYF. DNA of the CDR3: TGCGCCAGCAGCTTGGGGGGACAGCTCTCCTACGAGCAGTACTTC. Full variable domain (remainder filled in from reference TRBV5-1 and TRBJ2-7): KAGVTQTPRYLIKTRGQQVTLSCSPISGHRSVSWYQQTPGQGLQFLFEYFSETQRNKGNFPGRFSGRQFSNSRSEMNVSTLELGDSALYLCASSLGGQLSYEQYFGPGTRLTVT.

The V gene is TRBV2, the J gene TRBJ2-1, with TRBD1 identical over 7 bases. In germline, CDR1 is SNHLY, CDR2 FYNNEI. V dropped 4 bases and J dropped 0; count of bases not matched to a gene: 9. The CDR3 runs to 17 residues. The CDR3 region has the DNA TGTGCCAGCAGTGGACAGACAGGGAAAAGCTCCTACAATGAGCAGTTCTTC. Translated, it gives CASSGQTGKSSYNEQFF. The variable domain in full, completed from reference TRBV2 and TRBJ2-1, reads EPEVTQTPSHQVTQMGQEVILRCVPISNHLYFYWYRQILGQKVEFLVSFYNNEISEKSEIFDDQFSVERPDGSNFTLKIRSTKLEDSAMYFCASSGQTGKSSYNEQFFGPGTRLTVL.